The 22 T cell receptor beta chains below come from one sample, sequenced in a study of T cell responses to AZD1222 COVID-19 vaccine. Clones were sequenced by immunoSEQ multiplex PCR, and TCRdb holds only the in-frame ones, with some missing. The table lists tens of thousands of clones, 83% of them singletons. Material: peripheral blood, obtained on day 0 of AZD1222 vaccination. These receptors came from an adult in good health.

The chain couples TRBV7-2 to TRBJ2-2, with D possibly matching TRBD1 (6 bases). CDR3 length: 14 residues. The V end was cut by 2 bases, the J end by 5 bases, with 9 bases between. The germline V gene encodes CDR1 SGHTA and CDR2 FQGNSA. The CDR3 DNA follows: TGTGCCAGCAGCTTATTACAGGGAACCGGGGAGCTGTTTTTT. It specifies CASSLLQGTGELFF. The full variable domain, with the rest looked up from reference TRBV7-2 and TRBJ2-2, is GAGVSQSPSNKVTEKGKDVELRCDPISGHTALYWYRQSLGQGLEFLIYFQGNSAPDKSGLPSDRFSAERTGGSVSTLTIQRTQQEDSAVYLCASSLLQGTGELFFGEGSRLTVL.

This clone was seen only once. Written as DNA, the CDR3 is TGTGCCAGCAGTTTGAGGGGTCCATATGGCTACACCTTC. The encoded protein is CASSLRGPYGYTF. The genes are TRBV28 and TRBJ1-2; D is perhaps TRBD1 (5 bases). Per germline, CDR1 MDHEN and CDR2 SYDVKM. V lost 3 bases and J lost 5, with 10 bases in between. This CDR3 has 13 residues.

V usage is TRBV6-5 and J usage is TRBJ2-7, with 10 bases aligning to TRBD2. Germline V gives CDR1 MNHEY, CDR2 SVGAGI. With 6 bases clipped from V and 4 bases from J, the junction kept 9 bases outside the gene matches. There are 15 residues in the CDR3. The CDR3 region has the DNA TGTGCCAGCAGCCGATCCGGGACTAGCGCGTACGAGCAGTACTTC. Protein product: CASSRSGTSAYEQYF.

This clone was observed many times. J is TRBJ2-7 and V is TRBV7-9; D is undetermined. This CDR3 region has 12 residues. CDR1 and CDR2 (germline): SEHNR, FQNEAQ (reference sequence). V dropped 2 bases and J dropped 5 bases, with 7 bases sitting between them. The CDR3 loop reads CASSLSGNEQYF. The CDR3 DNA is TGTGCCAGCAGCTTATCTGGGAACGAGCAGTACTTC.

This clone was seen only a few times. The chain carries TRBV28 and TRBJ1-1; no clear D. The V gene lost 6 bases and the J gene lost 4 bases, with 24 bases spanning the gap. From germline, CDR1 is MDHEN and CDR2 SYDVKM. The CDR3 loop spans 17 amino acids. DNA of the CDR3: TGTGCCAGCAGCCCCGCGGGGTATAAGCTAACGGGCACTGAAGCTTTCTTT. Its translation: CASSPAGYKLTGTEAFF.

Here the CDR3 reads CASGGQRGKEQYF. CDR3 coding DNA: TGTGCCAGCGGGGGGCAGAGAGGAAAGGAGCAGTACTTC. The rearrangement uses TRBV2 and TRBJ2-7; either TRBD1 or TRBD2 may fit D (6 bases each). There are 13 residues in the CDR3. The germline V gene encodes CDR1 SNHLY and CDR2 FYNNEI. V lost 8 bases and J lost 7, with 18 bases in between.

This chain connects TRBV7-2 to TRBJ2-1; 11 nucleotides match TRBD2. Germline V gene sequence: CDR1 SGHTA, CDR2 FQGNSA. V gave up 1 base and J gave up 6 bases; unmatched junction bases: 5. The CDR3 sequence is 16 residues long. The CDR3 loop is CASSLEVAGGFNEQFF. The DNA for the CDR3 is TGTGCCAGCAGCTTAGAGGTAGCGGGGGGGTTCAATGAGCAGTTCTTC.

This chain links TRBV7-2 with TRBJ2-5; unclear D gene. V lost 6 bases and J 0 bases, leaving 14 bases between the germline ends. Germline V gene sequence: CDR1 SGHTA, CDR2 FQGNSA. This CDR3 spans 15 amino acids. This chain's CDR3 is CASSRMDRHQETQYF. In DNA form, the CDR3 reads TGTGCCAGCAGTCGCATGGACCGACACCAAGAGACCCAGTACTTC.

This clone has only one observation. The V gene is TRBV18, the J gene TRBJ1-1; D not certain. The CDR3 spans 13 residues. Germline CDR1 KGHSH, CDR2 LQKENI. V dropped 0 bases and J dropped 8 bases, with 10 bases sitting between them. This CDR3 reads CASSPPTAPEAFF. CDR3 bases: TGTGCCAGCTCACCACCTACAGCGCCGGAAGCTTTCTTT. Using reference TRBV18 and TRBJ1-1 for the parts outside the CDR3, the full variable domain is NAGVMQNPRHLVRRRGQEARLRCSPMKGHSHVYWYRQLPEEGLKFMVYLQKENIIDESGMPKERFSAEFPKEGPSILRIQQVVRGDSAAYFCASSPPTAPEAFFGQGTRLTVV.

V gene TRBV3-1 (or the pseudogene TRBV3-2) combines with J gene TRBJ2-2; D is unclear. V was shortened by 4 bases and J by 3 bases, with 6 bases between the two germline ends. There are 13 residues in the CDR3. Germline V CDR1 and CDR2: LGHDT, YNNKEL (reference sequence). This chain's CDR3 is CASSPLDTGELFF. In DNA, the CDR3 is TGTGCCAGCAGCCCCCTGGACACCGGGGAGCTGTTTTTT.

This rearrangement joins TRBV2 to TRBJ2-3; perhaps TRBD1 as D (5 bases). The CDR3 is 17 amino acids. The V end lost 3 bases, the J end lost 0 bases, and 16 bases lay between the germline ends. CDR1 is SNHLY, CDR2 FYNNEI, per germline. CDR3 protein: CASSELRTIPSTDTQYF. The CDR3 coding sequence is TGTGCCAGCAGTGAGCTTAGGACAATCCCCAGCACAGATACGCAGTATTTT. Full variable domain (outside the CDR3, taken from reference TRBV2 and TRBJ2-3): EPEVTQTPSHQVTQMGQEVILRCVPISNHLYFYWYRQILGQKVEFLVSFYNNEISEKSEIFDDQFSVERPDGSNFTLKIRSTKLEDSAMYFCASSELRTIPSTDTQYFGPGTRLTVL.

This clone was counted only a few times. This chain connects TRBV4-1 to TRBJ1-4, with TRBD1 matching 8 bases. The trim removed 0 bases at V and 6 bases at J, leaving 3 bases unmatched. From germline, CDR1 is MGHRA and CDR2 YSYEKL. This CDR3 spans 15 amino acids. The chain's CDR3 is CASSQDSGQDEKLFF. The CDR3, as DNA: TGCGCCAGCAGCCAAGATTCGGGACAGGATGAAAAACTGTTTTTT.

In its sample, this clone was seen a few times. This chain uses TRBV7-3 with TRBJ2-2, with 7 positions matching TRBD2. The CDR3 is 16 amino acids. V was pared by 1 base and J by 6 bases, with 8 bases of the junction left unmatched. Germline V CDR1 and CDR2: SGHTA, FQGTGA. Here the CDR3 reads CASSLRSFAGAGELFF. The CDR3 coding sequence is TGTGCCAGCAGCTTAAGGTCCTTCGCGGGGGCCGGGGAGCTGTTTTTT.

The chain has TRBV27 and TRBJ1-4; D is unresolved. The germline CDR1 and CDR2 sequences are MNHEY and SMNVEV (reference sequence). The ends were cut back, 9 bases at V and 8 bases at J, with 7 bases in the middle. The CDR3 is made up of 10 amino acids. CDR3 sequence: CASLREKLFF. The CDR3, as DNA: TGTGCCAGTTTGAGGGAAAAACTGTTTTTT.

The chain is built from TRBV25-1 and TRBJ1-1, with D maybe TRBD1 (5 bases). CDR3 length: 14 residues. CDR1 and CDR2 from the germline V gene are MGHDK and SYGVNS. V lost 2 bases and J lost 8, with 15 bases in between. The CDR3 sequence: CASSEGGKTAEAFF. CDR3 DNA sequence: TGTGCCAGCAGTGAAGGGGGTAAGACAGCAGAAGCTTTCTTT.

The chain uses TRBV15 and TRBJ1-6; tentatively, D is TRBD1 (6 bases). Germline V lookup: CDR1 LNHNV, CDR2 YYDKDF (reference sequence). The germline V and J ends were trimmed by 7 bases and 10 bases, with 11 bases remaining between them. The CDR3 loop spans 12 amino acids. CDR3 in amino acids: CATKRGDSPLHF. The CDR3 coding sequence is TGTGCCACCAAGAGGGGGGACTCACCCCTCCACTTT.

This chain joins TRBV3-1 (or the pseudogene TRBV3-2) and TRBJ2-1; 8 bases line up with TRBD2. The V segment lost 2 bases and the J segment 5 bases; nucleotides outside the gene matches: 5. The CDR3 consists of 15 residues. Germline CDR1 reads LGHDT; CDR2 reads YNNKEL (reference sequence). CDR3 sequence (DNA): TGTGCCAGCAGCCAACCCGGACTAGCAGACAATGAGCAGTTCTTC. Its translation: CASSQPGLADNEQFF.

The V gene is TRBV7-3, the J gene TRBJ2-3, with 10 positions matching TRBD2. V was clipped by 6 bases and J by 2 bases; unmatched bases: 5. In germline, CDR1 is SGHTA, CDR2 FQGTGA. CDR3 length: 15 residues. The CDR3 region is CASRPGLAATDTQYF. DNA for the CDR3: TGTGCCAGCAGACCCGGACTAGCGGCCACAGATACGCAGTATTTT.

J is TRBJ2-7 and V is TRBV11-3; D ambiguous. The CDR3 sequence is 13 residues long. V lost 6 bases and J lost 1, with 10 bases in between. The germline V gene has CDR1 SGHNT and CDR2 YENEEA. CDR3 sequence reads: CASRYDASYEQYF. Written as DNA, the CDR3 is TGTGCCAGCAGGTACGACGCTTCCTACGAGCAGTACTTC.

The chain employs TRBV7-3 and TRBJ2-1; 13 nucleotides line up with TRBD2. Trimming took 5 bases from V and 7 from J; bases not matched to a gene: 8. The CDR3 runs 16 residues. The V gene's germline CDR1 is SGHTA and CDR2 FQGTGA. Here the CDR3 DNA reads TGTGCCAGCAGCGACCCGGGACTAGCGGGGTGGAATGAGCAGTTCTTC. The encoded protein is CASSDPGLAGWNEQFF. The full variable domain, with the rest looked up from reference TRBV7-3 and TRBJ2-1, is GAGVSQTPSNKVTEKGKYVELRCDPISGHTALYWYRQSLGQGPEFLIYFQGTGAADDSGLPNDRFFAVRPEGSVSTLKIQRTERGDSAVYLCASSDPGLAGWNEQFFGPGTRLTVL.

This clone was observed once. The chain carries TRBV6-5 and TRBJ2-3; 7 positions match TRBD2. The CDR3 is made up of 13 amino acids. V lost 7 bases to trimming and J lost 6 bases; unmatched junction nucleotides: 7. Germline CDR1 is MNHEY and CDR2 is SVGAGI. The chain's CDR3 is CASNLAGPDTQYF. The CDR3, as DNA: TGTGCCAGCAACTTAGCGGGTCCGGATACGCAGTATTTT.

The CDR3 nucleotides are TGTGCCAGCAGCTTCTCGGGGGTCTCGCAGTTCTTC. It yields the protein CASSFSGVSQFF. This chain uses TRBV11-2 with TRBJ2-1, with TRBD2 as a possible D gene (6 bases). V lost 3 bases to trimming and J lost 12 bases, with 12 bases between them. This CDR3 has 12 residues. Germline V gene data show CDR1 as SGHAT and CDR2 as FQNNGV.